This T cell receptor (beta chain) was documented in a study of beta chain features in type 1 diabetes. Study-level findings and limits: Type 1 diabetes patients had moderately but significantly shorter TCRB CDR3s in all four CD4+ subsets.

A remark on this clone: The antigen remains undetermined.

V gave up 10 bases and J gave up 2 bases; unmatched junction bases: 8. The length of the CDR3 is 14 residues. In germline, CDR1 is ENHRY, CDR2 SYGVKD. Expressed TCRB transcripts were sequenced because the entire RNA isolate underwent reverse transcription. Generated by immunoSEQ multiplex PCR, the TCRdb table keeps only in-frame clones and is missing some. The profile shows approximately 270,000 clones, around an eighth of them singletons. The rearrangement uses TRBV10-3 and TRBJ2-7, with 10 bases matching TRBD2. The clonotype comes from a man younger than 45 with type 1 diabetes. The sequencing input was naive CD4+ T cells from blood. The CDR3, as DNA: TGTGCCAGCACCGACAGCGGGAGGGCCTACGAGCAGTACTTC. It is translated as CASTDSGRAYEQYF.